These 6 T cell receptor beta chains share one sample of origin, sequenced in a study of blood T cell repertoires in COVID-19. Repertoires were generated with immunoSEQ multiplex PCR, while TCRdb's copy carries only in-frame clones and drops some. The data show 160,000 or so clones, around 82% seen once. The sample comprised peripheral blood. The receptors were sampled from a man between 60 and 70 years old with active or convalescent COVID-19.

This CDR3 reads CASSLGRVYEQFF. CDR3 coding DNA: TGCGCCAGCAGCTTGGGTCGAGTCTATGAGCAGTTCTTC. This rearrangement joins TRBV5-1 to TRBJ2-1; D gene ambiguous. The CDR3 is 13 residues long. Trimming took 0 bases from V and 8 from J, leaving 9 bases between them. Germline CDR1 reads SGHRS; CDR2 reads YFSETQ. The whole variable domain, filled in from reference TRBV5-1 and TRBJ2-1, reads KAGVTQTPRYLIKTRGQQVTLSCSPISGHRSVSWYQQTPGQGLQFLFEYFSETQRNKGNFPGRFSGRQFSNSRSEMNVSTLELGDSALYLCASSLGRVYEQFFGPGTRLTVL.

The chain joins TRBV28 to TRBJ2-7; D unresolved. V was clipped by 2 bases and J by 4 bases, with 9 bases between them. Per the germline V gene, CDR1 is MDHEN and CDR2 is SYDVKM. CDR3 length equals 13 residues. This chain's CDR3 is CASSLPQTYEQYF. The CDR3 DNA follows: TGTGCCAGCAGTTTACCCCAAACATACGAGCAGTACTTC.

This clone was found a few times. The genes are TRBV4-1 and TRBJ2-7, with 10 nucleotides matching TRBD1. Unmatched junction bases numbered 17, after V lost 0 bases and J lost 3 bases. Per the germline V gene, CDR1 is MGHRA and CDR2 is YSYEKL. CDR3 size: 20 residues. In nucleotides, the CDR3 is TGCGCCAGCAGCCAAGATTTGGGACAGGGGCGAGTCGGGCCCTACTACGAGCAGTACTTC. Protein sequence: CASSQDLGQGRVGPYYEQYF.

The CDR3 here is CSVEIRSGETQYF. The DNA for the CDR3 is TGCAGCGTTGAAATCCGTTCAGGGGAGACCCAGTACTTC. V usage is TRBV29-1 and J usage is TRBJ2-5, with a possible D match to TRBD1 (5 bases). V lost 2 bases, J lost 5 bases, and 12 bases lay in between. Germline CDR1 SQVTM, CDR2 ANQGSEA. The CDR3 totals 13 residues.

The chain joins TRBV9 to TRBJ1-3, with 7 positions matching TRBD1. The CDR3 length is 15 residues. The junction had 5 bases not matched to a gene; V was cut back by 3 bases and J by 2 bases. From germline, CDR1 is SGDLS and CDR2 YYNGEE. Here the CDR3 DNA reads TGTGCCAGCAGCGCCTTGACAGGGCCTGGAAACACCATATATTTT. It specifies CASSALTGPGNTIYF.

The rearrangement joins TRBV5-1 to TRBJ1-5, with a tentative D call TRBD1 (6 bases). CDR1 is SGHRS and CDR2 is YFSETQ in the germline V gene. The CDR3 sequence is 13 residues long. V lost 0 bases to trimming and J lost 5 bases, with 6 bases between them. The CDR3 sequence: CASSLGQDQPQHF. CDR3 nucleotides: TGCGCCAGCAGCTTGGGACAGGATCAGCCCCAGCATTTT. The full variable domain, completed using reference TRBV5-1 and TRBJ1-5, is KAGVTQTPRYLIKTRGQQVTLSCSPISGHRSVSWYQQTPGQGLQFLFEYFSETQRNKGNFPGRFSGRQFSNSRSEMNVSTLELGDSALYLCASSLGQDQPQHFGDGTRLSIL.